These T cell receptor beta chains were read from a single sample in a study of the immune and genomic landscape of osteosarcoma. Assay: immunoSEQ multiplex PCR; the TCRdb copy retains only in-frame clones and omits some. This table has thousands of clones, around 62% appearing once. Sequencing was done on a sample of osteosarcoma tumor tissue from the lung. Every receptor here comes from a human donor with osteosarcoma. The CDR3 runs from the conserved cysteine through the conserved F or W. Fields, in order: CDR3 protein, CDR3 DNA, V gene, CDR3 length, clone size, D gene, J gene. D genes are given only for firm matches. Expanded clones get a size class; other rows say once, few or many, or leave the size out.

CASSLPGKTELAKNIQYF	TGTGCCAGCAGCCTCCCCGGGAAGACTGAACTAGCCAAAAACATTCAGTACTTC	TRBV7-9	18	.	.	TRBJ2-4
CAWSVSEAGEQFF	TGTGCCTGGAGTGTATCCGAAGCAGGGGAGCAGTTCTTC	TRBV30	13	.	.	TRBJ2-1
CATSRESGVTGELFF	TGTGCCACCAGCAGAGAGTCGGGAGTCACCGGGGAGCTGTTTTTT	TRBV15	15	.	.	TRBJ2-2
CASSFQGPDGYTF	TGTGCCAGCAGCTTCCAGGGACCGGATGGCTACACCTTC	TRBV27	13	.	.	TRBJ1-2
CASSQLTTESPNTEAFF	TGCGCCAGCAGCCAACTTACGACGGAGTCCCCCAACACTGAAGCTTTCTTT	TRBV5-1	17	.	.	TRBJ1-1
CASSLGQAFEQYF	TGTGCCAGCAGCTTAGGACAGGCGTTCGAGCAGTACTTC	TRBV11-2	13	.	.	TRBJ2-7
CASSLPAGQLIGGYTF	TGTGCCAGCAGCCTCCCTGCGGGACAGCTAATTGGGGGCTACACCTTC	TRBV28	16	once	TRBD1	TRBJ1-2
CASKGASETQYF	TGTGCCAGTAAGGGTGCTTCGGAGACCCAGTACTTC	TRBV5-5	12	.	.	TRBJ2-5
CASSRNGDNEQFF	TGTGCCAGCAGCCGGAATGGGGACAATGAGCAGTTCTTC	TRBV6-5	13	.	.	TRBJ2-1
CASSQDGLAGPYNEQFF	TGCGCCAGCAGCCAAGATGGACTAGCGGGCCCGTACAATGAGCAGTTCTTC	TRBV4-1	17	.	TRBD2	TRBJ2-1
CASSWPDMSSEAFF	TGTGCCAGCAGCTGGCCCGACATGAGTTCTGAAGCTTTCTTT	TRBV5-6	14	few	.	TRBJ1-1
CASSKNSGTASLYYEQYF	TGTGCCAGCAGCAAGAATTCCGGGACAGCCTCCCTTTACTACGAGCAGTACTTC	TRBV14	18	.	TRBD1	TRBJ2-7
CASSPEGKNEQFF	TGTGCCAGCAGCCCCGAGGGGAAGAATGAGCAGTTCTTC	TRBV5-4	13	.	.	TRBJ2-1
CASSWDRVYETQYF	TGTGCCAGCAGCTGGGACAGGGTCTATGAGACCCAGTACTTC	TRBV6-5	14	.	TRBD1	TRBJ2-5
CALGDRGSGGYTF	TGTGCCCTAGGGGACAGGGGGTCTGGTGGCTACACCTTC	TRBV30	13	large	TRBD1	TRBJ1-2
CASSVAGQGYSPLHF	TGTGCCAGCAGCGTAGCTGGACAGGGTTATTCACCCCTCCACTTT	TRBV9	15	.	TRBD1	TRBJ1-6
CASSLVQVAQNEQFF	TGTGCCAGCAGTTTAGTCCAGGTCGCGCAAAATGAGCAGTTCTTC	TRBV28	15	.	.	TRBJ2-1